Below, 32 T cell receptor beta chains from the same sample are listed, as sequenced in a study of early T cells in non-severe SARS-CoV-2 infection. MiXCR, applied by TCRdb to the 5' RACE reads, yields one record per CDR3 protein. Among 45,000 to 55,000 distinct CDR3 sequences listed, about 6.5% were seen once. The sequencing here drew on whole blood, taken at baseline. The receptors shown here come from an adult who was a healthcare worker with PCR-confirmed SARS-CoV-2 infection or an uninfected control (not recorded which).

Details on this clonotype: At one boundary the junction diverges from the germline segment, which might be a read error. The chain carries TRBV6-2 or TRBV6-3 and TRBJ2-7; tentatively, D is TRBD1 or TRBD2 (5 bases each). The CDR3 has 17 residues. Germline assignment: CDR1 MNHEY and CDR2 SVGEGT. CDR3 region: CANSYSNSGTRPYEQYF. CDR3 DNA sequence: TGTGCCAACAGTTACTCGAATTCCGGGACCAGGCCCTACGAGCAGTACTTC.

This clonotype came up many times. J is TRBJ2-1 and V is TRBV6-5, with D unresolved. CDR1 MNHEY and CDR2 SVGAGI come from the germline V gene. V gave up 4 bases and J gave up 4 bases, with 17 bases separating them. The length of the CDR3 is 16 residues. The chain's CDR3 is CASSSRLPTEYNEQFF. CDR3 in DNA: TGTGCCAGCAGTTCAAGACTCCCCACAGAGTACAATGAGCAGTTCTTC.

This clonotype was detected ten times or more. CDR3 coding DNA: TGTGCCAGCAGCACACCGACAGTAGCGGCAAGCACAGATACGCAGTATTTT. Its protein product is CASSTPTVAASTDTQYF. V is TRBV6-6 and J is TRBJ2-3, with a tentative D call TRBD2 (6 bases). Germline loops: CDR1 MNHNY, CDR2 SVGAGI (reference sequence). The CDR3 totals 17 residues. The V and J ends lost 6 bases and 0 bases respectively, with 19 bases between them.

In this sample, this clonotype turned up many times. The genes are TRBV20-1 and TRBJ2-3; D is possibly TRBD2 (6 bases). Germline V lookup: CDR1 DFQATT, CDR2 SNEGSKA (reference sequence). V dropped 5 bases and J dropped 2 bases, with 17 bases sitting between them. The CDR3 has 15 residues. The CDR3 DNA reads TGCAGTGCTGGTTCACTGGGCGGGGACACAGATACGCAGTATTTT. This gives the protein CSAGSLGGDTDTQYF.

This clonotype was recorded at least ten times. The chain links TRBV7-9 to TRBJ2-3; D gene unclear. V was cut by 4 bases and J by 5 bases, with 13 bases left in between. Germline CDR1 is SEHNR and CDR2 is FQNEAQ (reference sequence). The CDR3 is made up of 14 amino acids. CDR3 nucleotides: TGTGCCAGCAGCTCCCCCCCGGACCGAGATACGCAGTATTTT. It is translated as CASSSPPDRDTQYF.

This clonotype was seen repeatedly, ten times or more. The genes are TRBV27 and TRBJ1-2; D is possibly TRBD1 (5 bases). The V end was cut by 0 bases, the J end by 1 base, with 9 bases between. CDR3 length: 15 residues. Germline-derived CDR1 and CDR2 are MNHEY and SMNVEV (reference sequence). The CDR3 coding sequence is TGTGCCAGCAGTTTATCGGGGGGAGTTAACTATGGCTACACCTTC. It codes for CASSLSGGVNYGYTF.

This clonotype was seen many times. V usage is TRBV28 and J usage is TRBJ2-3; D unclear. CDR1 is MDHEN and CDR2 is SYDVKM in the germline V gene. There are 13 residues in the CDR3. Trimming left V 10 bases short and J 2 bases short, with 13 bases between. The CDR3 sequence is CAMKRVNTDTQYF. CDR3 coding DNA: TGTGCCATGAAACGGGTGAACACAGATACGCAGTATTTT.

This clonotype was observed many times. The chain carries TRBV7-2 and TRBJ1-2, with D perhaps TRBD1 (5 bases). Trimming left V 4 bases short and J 7 bases short, with 19 bases between. In germline, CDR1 is SGHTA, CDR2 FQGNSA. The CDR3 length is 15 residues. CDR3 sequence reads: CASSSSRGGSGGYTF. DNA for the CDR3: TGTGCCAGCAGCTCGTCGAGGGGTGGTAGCGGTGGCTACACCTTC.

A few counts support this clonotype. This chain joins TRBV19 and TRBJ1-4; the D gene is possibly TRBD1 (6 bases). Germline CDR1 LNHDA, CDR2 SQIVND (reference sequence). The V end was cut by 6 bases, the J end by 0 bases, with 11 bases between. The CDR3 consists of 15 residues. The CDR3, as DNA: TGTGCCAGTAGGCTTCCAGGGGCAACTAATGAAAAACTGTTTTTT. Its translation: CASRLPGATNEKLFF.

The CDR3 nucleotides are TGTGCCAGCAGCCTTTACAGGGGGCAGGTCAATGAGCAGTTCTTC. Residues: CASSLYRGQVNEQFF. The V call is TRBV7-9, the J call TRBJ2-1; TRBD1 matches at 9 bases. V lost 5 bases to trimming and J lost 6 bases; unmatched junction nucleotides: 8. The CDR3 contains 15 residues. The germline V gene has CDR1 SEHNR and CDR2 FQNEAQ (reference sequence). Full variable domain (rest looked up from reference TRBV7-9 and TRBJ2-1): DTGVSQNPRHKITKRGQNVTFRCDPISEHNRLYWYRQTLGQGPEFLTYFQNEAQLEKSRLLSDRFSAERPKGSFSTLEIQRTEQGDSAMYLCASSLYRGQVNEQFFGPGTRLTVL.

The chain links TRBV9 to TRBJ2-1, with D possibly called TRBD1 or TRBD2 (5 bases each). Germline V gives CDR1 SGDLS, CDR2 YYNGEE. V was pared by 3 bases and J by 13 bases, with 14 bases between. This CDR3 has 12 amino acids. CDR3 coding DNA: TGTGCCAGCAGCGACAGGACTCTAAATCAGTTCTTC. Its translation: CASSDRTLNQFF.

This clonotype was counted at least ten times. This chain uses TRBV20-1 with TRBJ2-7; 7 bases are a match to TRBD1. This CDR3 has 16 residues. V was pared by 5 bases and J by 2 bases, with 15 bases of the junction left unmatched. From germline, CDR1 is DFQATT and CDR2 SNEGSKA (reference sequence). The CDR3: CSAQTPGTESTYEQYF. The CDR3 bases are TGCAGTGCTCAAACCCCCGGGACAGAATCTACCTACGAGCAGTACTTC.

This clonotype has a handful of counts. This chain connects TRBV14 to TRBJ1-5; unclear D gene. Germline CDR1 and CDR2: SGHDN and FVKESK. This CDR3 is 12 amino acids long. V lost 4 bases to trimming and J lost 4 bases, with 5 bases between them. CDR3 nucleotide sequence: TGTGCCAGCAGCCTCCATAATCAGCCCCAGCATTTT. This encodes CASSLHNQPQHF.

This clonotype was seen more than once but under ten times. This chain joins TRBV4-3 and TRBJ2-1; 7 bases agree with TRBD1. The V and J ends lost 0 bases and 1 base, in that order; junction bases with no gene match: 6. Germline V gene lookup returns CDR1 LGHNA and CDR2 YSLEER. CDR3 length: 17 amino acids. The CDR3 coding sequence is TGCGCCAGCAGCCAAGAGAGGACAGGCGTTTCCTACAATGAGCAGTTCTTC. Protein sequence: CASSQERTGVSYNEQFF.

This clonotype has ten or more counts. The chain carries TRBV7-3 and TRBJ2-3; perhaps TRBD1 as D (6 bases). The germline V gene has CDR1 SGHTA and CDR2 FQGTGA. With 0 bases removed from V and 4 bases from J, the gap between germline ends came to 11 bases. The CDR3 loop spans 15 amino acids. This CDR3 reads CASSLTQGGPDTQYF. In DNA, the CDR3 is TGTGCCAGCAGCTTAACACAGGGTGGGCCAGATACGCAGTATTTT.

This clonotype occurred many times. The chain employs TRBV7-8 and TRBJ1-6; D perhaps matches TRBD1 (5 bases). CDR3 length: 14 amino acids. V was trimmed by 1 base and J by 8 bases, leaving 9 bases between them. From germline, CDR1 is SGHVS and CDR2 FQNEAQ. CDR3 sequence reads: CASSLGTRDSPLHF. The CDR3 DNA reads TGTGCCAGCAGCTTAGGGACAAGGGATTCACCCCTCCACTTT.

This clonotype was recorded many times. The chain links TRBV7-8 to TRBJ2-7; TRBD1 matches 9 bases. V was clipped by 3 bases and J by 7 bases; unmatched bases: 13. Germline loops: CDR1 SGHVS, CDR2 FQNEAQ. The CDR3 is made up of 16 amino acids. CDR3 sequence: CASSFDRGSALEEQYF. CDR3 in DNA: TGTGCCAGCAGCTTTGACAGGGGGTCTGCCCTGGAGGAGCAGTACTTC.

This clonotype was seen a few times. The chain joins TRBV20-1 to TRBJ2-7; 7 bases align to TRBD1. Trimming removed 6 bases from V and 4 bases from J; junction bases left unmatched: 9. Germline V gene data show CDR1 as DFQATT and CDR2 as SNEGSKA (reference sequence). The CDR3 runs 13 residues. CDR3 bases: TGCAGTGCCTGGCTAGGGGGCACATACGAGCAGTACTTC. It specifies CSAWLGGTYEQYF.

The sample holds many counts of this clonotype. The V and J genes are TRBV6-5 and TRBJ2-1; D may be TRBD2 (6 bases). Trimming pared 5 bases from V and 10 bases from J, leaving 9 bases between. The CDR3 runs 11 residues. The germline gives CDR1 MNHEY, CDR2 SVGAGI. The CDR3 loop reads CASSQSGEQFF. As DNA, the CDR3 is TGTGCCAGCAGTCAGAGCGGGGAGCAGTTCTTC.

This clonotype was recorded at least ten times. The chain links TRBV5-6 to TRBJ1-5, with D hard to call. The CDR3 contains 14 residues. From germline, CDR1 is SGHDT and CDR2 YYEEEE. With 0 bases removed from V and 0 bases from J, the gap between germline ends came to 4 bases. This CDR3 reads CASSLVYSNQPQHF. The CDR3 DNA reads TGTGCCAGCAGCTTGGTTTATAGCAATCAGCCCCAGCATTTT.

In this sample, this clonotype turned up a few times. This rearrangement joins TRBV4-2 to TRBJ2-7; TRBD1 agrees at 9 bases. Trimming removed 0 bases from V and 5 bases from J; junction bases left unmatched: 11. The length of the CDR3 is 17 residues. Germline assignment: CDR1 LGHNA and CDR2 YNFKEQ. The DNA of the CDR3 is TGTGCCAGCAGCCAAGAGTTCCCGGGACAGGGTTTCCACGAGCAGTACTTC. Protein sequence: CASSQEFPGQGFHEQYF.

This clonotype was observed a few times. The chain has TRBV12-3 or TRBV12-4 and TRBJ2-1, with 12 bases aligning to TRBD2. This CDR3 is 15 amino acids long. Trimming at V came to 2 bases and at J to 8 bases, leaving 4 bases not matched to a gene. The chain's CDR3 is CASSLQTSGGDEQFF. CDR3 nucleotides: TGTGCCAGCAGTTTACAGACTAGCGGGGGCGATGAGCAGTTCTTC.

The sample holds many counts of this clonotype. The rearrangement uses TRBV10-3 and TRBJ2-5; 7 nucleotides align to TRBD2. J lost 1 base, V lost 0 bases, and 2 bases had no gene match. Looked up from germline, CDR1 is ENHRY and CDR2 is SYGVKD. The CDR3 length is 15 residues. CDR3 sequence: CAISESSSGQETQYF. In DNA, the CDR3 is TGTGCCATCAGTGAGTCGTCTAGCGGCCAAGAGACCCAGTACTTC.

Comment on this clonotype: The junction does not match germline at one end; this may be a read error. The chain carries TRBV20-1 and TRBJ2-7; D uncertain. The CDR3 sequence is 10 residues long. Germline-derived CDR1 and CDR2 are DFQATT and SNEGSKA (reference sequence). The CDR3 coding sequence is TGCAGTGCTGTGCACGGCCACGTGAACTTC. Protein: CSAVHGHVNF.

The V and J genes are TRBV5-1 and TRBJ1-4, with D possibly being TRBD1 (5 bases). This CDR3 has 17 residues. CDR1 and CDR2 from the germline V gene are SGHRS and YFSETQ. V lost 0 bases and J lost 0, with 12 bases in between. CDR3 amino acids: CASSLGTGPATNEKLFF. As DNA, the CDR3 is TGCGCCAGCAGCTTGGGGACGGGGCCTGCAACTAATGAAAAACTGTTTTTT.

This clonotype was recorded many times. The chain combines TRBV5-4 with TRBJ1-4; a possible D gene is TRBD1 (6 bases). Germline assignment: CDR1 SGHNT and CDR2 YYREEE (reference sequence). The CDR3 length is 15 residues. V was cut by 1 base and J by 5 bases, with 12 bases left in between. The CDR3 DNA follows: TGTGCCAGCAGCTTGAAGCAGGGGACAAATGAAAAACTGTTTTTT. Residues: CASSLKQGTNEKLFF.

This clonotype came up a few times. The chain has TRBV28 and TRBJ2-5; D unclear. Germline CDR1 reads MDHEN; CDR2 reads SYDVKM. V gave up 6 bases and J gave up 4 bases, with 12 bases separating them. This CDR3 is built from 13 residues. For the CDR3, the DNA is TGTGCCAGCAGACCAGCCTTGGTAGAGACCCAGTACTTC. Its protein product is CASRPALVETQYF.

This clonotype has a handful of counts. The chain is built from TRBV4-3 and TRBJ1-6; D unresolved. Germline V gene sequence: CDR1 LGHNA, CDR2 YSLEER. The CDR3 totals 17 residues. The V end lost 0 bases, the J end lost 8 bases, and 17 bases lay between the germline ends. This CDR3 is CASSQDHKREGYSPLHF. CDR3 nucleotide sequence: TGCGCCAGCAGCCAAGATCATAAGAGGGAGGGATATTCACCCCTCCACTTT.

This clonotype was recorded at least ten times. V gene TRBV12-3 or TRBV12-4 combines with J gene TRBJ1-1; 9 positions agree with TRBD1. Trimming removed 4 bases from V and 1 base from J; junction bases left unmatched: 4. The CDR3 covers 15 residues. CDR3 protein: CASSWSGQGNTEAFF. CDR3 coding DNA: TGTGCCAGCAGTTGGTCGGGACAGGGGAACACTGAAGCTTTCTTT.

At least ten counts were recorded for this clonotype. The genes are TRBV6-5 and TRBJ2-3; D uncertain. The CDR3 runs to 11 residues. CDR1 and CDR2 (germline): MNHEY, SVGAGI. The V end was cut by 6 bases, the J end by 6 bases, with 7 bases between. The CDR3 region has the DNA TGTGCCAGCAGAGAAGGCGATACGCAGTATTTT. Translating it yields CASREGDTQYF.

This clonotype came up a few times. V gene TRBV27 combines with J gene TRBJ1-6, with 7 bases lining up with TRBD1. The CDR3 length is 15 residues. Germline assignment: CDR1 MNHEY and CDR2 SMNVEV (reference sequence). Trimming cost V 6 bases and J 0 bases; bases outside gene matches: 2. The CDR3 loop reads CASRYRGSYNSPLHF. As DNA, the CDR3 is TGTGCCAGCAGATACAGGGGCTCCTATAATTCACCCCTCCACTTT.

This clonotype was counted at least ten times. This chain joins TRBV5-4 and TRBJ2-1, with TRBD2 matching 8 bases. CDR1 is SGHNT and CDR2 is YYREEE in the germline V gene (reference sequence). V lost 3 bases and J lost 8; bases outside the gene matches: 10. The CDR3 length is 15 residues. Here the CDR3 reads CASSSSGLASYEQFF. CDR3 nucleotide sequence: TGTGCCAGCAGCTCATCTGGACTAGCTTCATATGAGCAGTTCTTC.